A selection of T cell receptor beta chains follows, all from one sample in a study of cytomegalovirus exposure and HLA in healthy donors. Profiled with immunoSEQ multiplex PCR; TCRdb holds only in-frame clones, not every one. This table holds 200,000 to 250,000 clones, about 79% found once. Sequencing input: PBMCs. All receptors derive from a man aged 18 to 35 in good health and CMV-seronegative. CDR3s include the opening cysteine and the closing phenylalanine or tryptophan. The order of the fields is J gene, D gene, clone size, V gene, CDR3 protein, CDR3 DNA. D genes are given only for firm matches. Clone size, where shown, is once, few, many, or a class for clones that have expanded.

TRBJ2-3	TRBD1	-	TRBV19	CASTFTDRSTDTQYF	TGTGCCAGTACCTTTACGGACAGGTCCACAGATACGCAGTATTTT
TRBJ1-1	-	-	TRBV13	CASSFGSEAFF	TGTGCCAGCAGCTTCGGGTCTGAAGCTTTCTTT
TRBJ2-1	TRBD1	-	TRBV7-7	CASSVDRGNEQFF	TGTGCTAGCAGCGTAGACAGGGGCAATGAGCAGTTCTTC
TRBJ2-6	TRBD1	-	TRBV2	CASSERQGFPSGANVLTF	TGTGCCAGCAGTGAAAGACAGGGATTTCCTTCTGGGGCCAACGTCCTGACTTTC
TRBJ2-7	-	-	TRBV9	CASSVGGDTSYEQYF	TGTGCCAGCAGCGTAGGAGGGGACACCTCCTACGAGCAGTACTTC
TRBJ1-1	TRBD1	few	TRBV6-5	CASSTMDRVATEAFF	TGTGCCAGCAGCACTATGGACAGGGTCGCCACTGAAGCTTTCTTT
TRBJ1-6	-	-	TRBV27	CASSFEGTNSPLHF	TGTGCCAGCAGTTTCGAGGGTACTAATTCACCCCTCCACTTT
TRBJ1-1	-	-	TRBV11-3	CASSLGMWGVDAEAFF	TGTGCCAGCAGCTTAGGAATGTGGGGGGTTGACGCTGAAGCTTTCTTT
TRBJ1-4	-	-	TRBV19	CASSAGVGSNEKLFF	TGTGCCAGTAGTGCCGGGGTAGGGAGTAATGAAAAACTGTTTTTT
TRBJ1-4	TRBD1	-	TRBV11-3	CASSLAGGEEKLFF	TGTGCCAGCAGCTTAGCAGGGGGCGAGGAAAAACTGTTTTTT
TRBJ1-2	-	-	TRBV13	CASSLSGHQHYGYTF	TGTGCCAGCAGCTTAAGCGGGCACCAGCACTATGGCTACACCTTC
TRBJ1-2	TRBD1	-	TRBV30	CAWILRDRFYGYTF	TGTGCCTGGATTTTGAGGGACAGATTTTATGGCTACACCTTC
TRBJ1-5	TRBD1	-	TRBV6-6	CASSRGTGVNQPQHF	TGTGCCAGCAGTAGAGGGACAGGGGTGAATCAGCCCCAGCATTTT
TRBJ1-2	-	once	TRBV4-3	CASSQDPRSYGYTF	TGCGCCAGCAGCCAAGATCCCCGTTCCTATGGCTACACCTTC
TRBJ2-5	-	-	TRBV18	CASSPGEWGGETQYF	TGTGCCAGCTCACCAGGAGAATGGGGAGGCGAGACCCAGTACTTC
TRBJ1-1	TRBD1	-	TRBV30	CAWSEHPGTALLPEAFF	TGTGCCTGGAGCGAACACCCCGGGACAGCGCTATTACCTGAAGCTTTCTTT
TRBJ2-7	-	once	TRBV19	CASSIGFGSSYEQYF	TGTGCCAGTAGTATCGGTTTCGGGAGCTCCTACGAGCAGTACTTC
TRBJ2-1	TRBD2	-	TRBV5-1	CASSLDPSGGNEQFF	TGCGCCAGCAGCTTGGATCCTAGCGGGGGCAATGAGCAGTTCTTC
TRBJ1-5	TRBD1	-	TRBV28	CASSVTGSGNQPQHF	TGTGCCAGCAGTGTGACAGGGTCGGGCAATCAGCCCCAGCATTTT
TRBJ2-5	-	-	TRBV28	CASSLGQAIQETQYF	TGTGCCAGCAGTTTAGGGCAGGCAATTCAAGAGACCCAGTACTTC
TRBJ2-1	-	once	TRBV7-9	CASSLAGVSNEQFF	TGTGCCAGCAGCTTAGCGGGAGTCAGTAATGAGCAGTTCTTC
TRBJ1-1	-	-	TRBV5-5	CASSLTGFIMNTEAFF	TGTGCCAGCAGCCTCACAGGATTTATCATGAACACTGAAGCTTTCTTT
TRBJ1-1	-	-	TRBV11-2	CASSLSLAREAFF	TGTGCCAGCAGCTTATCATTGGCCCGAGAAGCTTTCTTT
TRBJ2-7	-	-	TRBV27	CASQPTGHTVYEQYF	TGTGCCTCTCAACCCACGGGACATACCGTCTACGAGCAGTACTTC
TRBJ2-7	-	once	TRBV5-1	CASTTGREAYEQYF	TGCGCCAGCACCACGGGTAGGGAGGCCTACGAGCAGTACTTC
TRBJ2-1	-	-	TRBV25-1	CASSGGSGNWHNEQFF	TGTGCCAGCAGTGGGGGATCCGGGAATTGGCACAATGAGCAGTTCTTC
TRBJ2-1	-	-	TRBV28	CASSIGTPWSEQFF	TGTGCCAGCAGTATCGGGACTCCGTGGAGTGAGCAGTTCTTC
TRBJ2-7	TRBD1	-	TRBV7-8	CASSPTGVIGYEQYF	TGTGCCAGCAGCCCTACAGGGGTAATTGGCTACGAGCAGTACTTC
TRBJ2-5	TRBD2	-	TRBV11-3	CASSSFSRWTSGEETQYF	TGTGCCAGCAGCTCATTTAGCCGATGGACTAGCGGGGAAGAGACCCAGTACTTC
TRBJ2-1	TRBD2	-	TRBV4-1	CASSDPGTRDNEQFF	TGCGCCAGCAGCGATCCCGGGACTAGAGACAATGAGCAGTTCTTC
TRBJ2-7	-	-	TRBV5-6	CASSLEREQYF	TGTGCCAGCAGCTTGGAGCGCGAGCAGTACTTC
TRBJ2-2	-	once	TRBV5-1	CASSLILTGPGRRAGELFF	TGCGCCAGCAGCTTGATTCTGACAGGACCGGGACGAAGGGCCGGGGAGCTGTTTTTT
TRBJ2-1	TRBD2	few	TRBV4-3	CASSQVRGEGLAGGTYYNEQFF	TGCGCCAGCAGCCAAGTTCGGGGGGAAGGACTAGCGGGAGGGACCTACTACAATGAGCAGTTCTTC
TRBJ1-2	TRBD1	-	TRBV11-2	CASSVGTGFYGYTF	TGTGCCAGCAGCGTCGGGACAGGCTTCTATGGCTACACCTTC
TRBJ2-5	TRBD1	-	TRBV6-6	CASSSLQGWQETQYF	TGTGCCAGCAGTTCCCTACAGGGGTGGCAAGAGACCCAGTACTTC
TRBJ1-2	-	-	TRBV6-1	CASSEGSGPNGYTF	TGTGCCAGCAGTGAAGGGAGTGGCCCAAATGGCTACACCTTC
TRBJ2-7	-	-	TRBV4-3	CASSQGSRGLGYEQYF	TGCGCCAGCAGCCAAGGGTCCCGGGGGTTAGGCTACGAGCAGTACTTC
TRBJ2-7	-	-	TRBV27	CASSPTPQGYEQYF	TGTGCCAGCAGTCCAACACCCCAGGGATACGAGCAGTACTTC
TRBJ1-5	TRBD1	-	TRBV28	CASSLLTGDSNQPQHF	TGTGCCAGCAGTTTATTGACAGGGGATAGCAATCAGCCCCAGCATTTT
TRBJ1-2	TRBD1	-	TRBV6-4	CASSPGTGTYGYTF	TGTGCCAGCAGTCCCGGGACAGGGACTTATGGCTACACCTTC
TRBJ2-7	-	-	TRBV27	CASMRTTTYEQYF	TGTGCCAGCATGAGGACTACCACCTACGAGCAGTACTTC
TRBJ1-1	-	once	TRBV19	CASSILGTETDTEAFF	TGTGCCAGTAGTATTCTCGGAACAGAAACGGACACTGAAGCTTTCTTT
TRBJ2-2	-	-	TRBV29-1	CSVAPTGFTGELFF	TGCAGCGTCGCTCCGACAGGTTTCACCGGGGAGCTGTTTTTT
TRBJ1-4	-	-	TRBV30	CAWTGDEKLFF	TGTGCCTGGACCGGAGATGAAAAACTGTTTTTT
TRBJ2-7	TRBD1	many	TRBV2	CASRAGTASYEQYF	TGTGCCAGCAGGGCCGGGACAGCCTCCTACGAGCAGTACTTC
TRBJ1-6	TRBD1	few	TRBV7-2	CASSFTRDRGSSYNSPLHF	TGTGCCAGCAGCTTCACTCGGGACAGGGGGAGCTCCTATAATTCACCCCTCCACTTT
TRBJ2-3	-	-	TRBV2	CASSGDRNTDTQYF	TGTGCCAGCAGCGGAGACAGGAACACAGATACGCAGTATTTT
TRBJ2-4	-	-	TRBV29-1	CSVEDLRPGIAKNIQYF	TGCAGCGTTGAAGATCTCCGGCCGGGGATAGCCAAAAACATTCAGTACTTC
TRBJ1-1	TRBD1	-	TRBV29-1	CSVEGQGMNTEAFF	TGCAGCGTAGAGGGACAGGGGATGAACACTGAAGCTTTCTTT
TRBJ2-1	-	-	TRBV14	CASSQVRTHGEQFF	TGTGCCAGCAGCCAAGTCAGGACTCACGGTGAGCAGTTCTTC
TRBJ2-2	TRBD2	-	TRBV28	CASSLLSGRNTGELFF	TGTGCCAGCAGTTTATTAAGCGGGAGAAACACCGGGGAGCTGTTTTTT
TRBJ2-1	TRBD2	-	TRBV2	CASRILAASYNEQFF	TGTGCCAGCAGGATTCTAGCGGCTTCCTACAATGAGCAGTTCTTC
TRBJ2-7	-	-	TRBV11-3	CASSLVGSSDSEQYF	TGTGCCAGCAGCTTAGTCGGCAGCTCCGACAGCGAGCAGTACTTC
TRBJ2-3	-	-	TRBV7-3	CASSLSEISTDTQYF	TGTGCCAGCAGCTTAAGCGAGATTAGCACAGATACGCAGTATTTT
TRBJ2-5	-	-	TRBV30	CAWSVGGMGETQYF	TGTGCCTGGAGTGTTGGGGGGATGGGGGAGACCCAGTACTTC
TRBJ2-3	TRBD1	-	TRBV7-6	CASSGGQAGDTQYF	TGTGCCAGCAGCGGGGGACAGGCGGGAGATACGCAGTATTTT
TRBJ2-2	TRBD2	-	TRBV11-2	CASSLDRAGVAGELFF	TGTGCCAGCAGCTTAGATCGGGCGGGAGTGGCCGGGGAGCTGTTTTTT
TRBJ2-7	TRBD1	few	TRBV6-1	CASSAGQGAYEQYF	TGTGCCAGCAGCGCGGGACAGGGGGCTTACGAGCAGTACTTC
TRBJ1-6	-	-	TRBV6-5	CASSYRGLSPLHF	TGTGCCAGCAGTTACCGGGGACTGTCACCCCTCCACTTT
TRBJ1-2	-	-	TRBV7-2	CASSSALRYGYTF	TGTGCCAGCAGCTCCGCGCTCCGCTATGGCTACACCTTC